This TCR beta chain was recovered during a study of T cell responses to AZD1222 COVID-19 vaccine. Findings and caveats of the study: Among AZD1222 vaccinees, only 5 to 7 were seropositive at baseline. Females outnumbered males among donors, who were mostly white British; clonal diversity was possibly underestimated. It was only after the peak T cell response that any repertoires were sampled.

Germline V gene sequence: CDR1 SGHTA, CDR2 FQGNSA. Trimming took 5 bases from V and 6 from J; bases not matched to a gene: 12. The length of the CDR3 is 15 residues. The method was immunoSEQ multiplex PCR; TCRdb's version includes in-frame clones alone and lacks a portion of them. Here the sample spans about 140,000 clones, approximately 90% being singletons. Notes on this clone: What it binds is unknown.

The TCR sequence derives from an adult who received the AZD1222 COVID-19 vaccine. The genes are TRBV7-2 and TRBJ2-7, with 8 positions matching TRBD2. Sequencing was performed on peripheral blood, taken 28 days after the second AZD1222 dose. The CDR3 DNA sequence: TGTGCCAGCAGCAAAAGAGCGGGAGAGGGAAGCGAGCAGTACTTC. Translating it yields CASSKRAGEGSEQYF.